This TCR beta chain was sequenced for a study of identical twins' blood T cells. V trimming: 7 bases; J trimming: 5 bases; junction bases outside the gene matches: 6. The germline V gene encodes CDR1 MNHEY and CDR2 SVGAGI. The CDR3 consists of 14 residues. Regarding this clonotype: Its antigen is still unknown.

TCR cDNA libraries came from RNA via a modified published protocol. Each TCR cDNA library carried sample-specific barcodes on both ends. TCRdb analysed the 5' RACE reads with MiXCR anew, one entry per CDR3 protein. The data contain around 380,000 distinct CDR3 sequences, roughly 31% of them singletons. Points from the study as a whole: Twins shared more top CDR3 clonotypes than unrelated donors did.

This chain links TRBV6-5 with TRBJ1-5; 9 bases fit TRBD1. The TCR comes from a woman between 18 and 49 years old in good health. Sequenced: PBMCs. CDR3 loop: CASTDHRGHQPQHF. The CDR3 DNA reads TGTGCCAGCACGGATCACAGGGGGCATCAGCCCCAGCATTTT.